These 22 T cell receptor beta chains came from one sample sequenced in a study of T-cell memory formation after mild COVID-19. From the 5' RACE reads, TCRdb called clonotypes with MiXCR, one entry per CDR3 protein. This table holds 70,000 to 100,000 distinct CDR3 sequences, approximately 13% found once. Sequenced material: PBMCs or a T cell subset sorted from them (not recorded which). The receptors stem from an adult woman who had mild COVID-19 (a few samples of this study predate the infection). Cell type and time point are not known.

This clonotype appeared many times. The chain combines TRBV24-1 with TRBJ2-7; 9 bases fit TRBD1. The CDR3 runs to 13 residues. Trimming removed 5 bases from V and 3 bases from J; junction bases left unmatched: 1. Germline-derived CDR1 and CDR2 are KGHDR and SFDVKD. DNA for the CDR3: TGTGCCACCAGTGGGGACAGGGACTACGAGCAGTACTTC. Protein sequence: CATSGDRDYEQYF.

The chain carries TRBV11-2 and TRBJ2-3; weak D call: TRBD1 (5 bases). Between the trimmed V and J ends, which lost 3 bases and 2 bases, there was a span of 12 bases. The CDR3 spans 15 residues. Per the germline V gene, CDR1 is SGHAT and CDR2 is FQNNGV. In DNA form, the CDR3 reads TGTGCCAGCAGCTTGGTGGGGCCACCCACAGATACGCAGTATTTT. This encodes CASSLVGPPTDTQYF.

This clonotype has ten or more counts. V gene TRBV11-2 combines with J gene TRBJ2-1; 14 nucleotides agree with TRBD2. Germline lookup yields CDR1 SGHAT and CDR2 FQNNGV. CDR3 length equals 15 residues. Trimming cost V 11 bases and J 9 bases; bases outside gene matches: 12. In DNA form, the CDR3 reads TGTGCCTCGGCGCCCGGGACTAGCGGGGGTGGTGAGCAGTTCTTC. As protein: CASAPGTSGGGEQFF.

The sample holds many counts of this clonotype. J is TRBJ2-7 and V is TRBV6-6; the D is unclear. Deletions cut 8 bases from V and 8 bases from J, with 16 bases between. The germline gives CDR1 MNHNY, CDR2 SVGAGI (reference sequence). The CDR3 consists of 12 residues. The CDR3 reads CASSPSAQKQYF. In DNA, the CDR3 is TGTGCCAGCTCCCCCTCCGCTCAGAAGCAGTACTTC.

This clonotype has a handful of counts. CDR3 protein: CASSSWDSHNEQFF. In DNA form, the CDR3 reads TGTGCCAGCAGCTCCTGGGACTCTCACAATGAGCAGTTCTTC. The chain recombines TRBV7-2 with TRBJ2-1; a weak D match, TRBD2 (6 bases). Germline CDR1 SGHTA, CDR2 FQGNSA. The CDR3 spans 14 residues. Trimming removed 4 bases at V and 5 bases at J, with 12 bases between.

This sequence joins TRBV20-1 and TRBJ2-3; 10 bases map to TRBD2. The trim removed 5 bases at V and 6 bases at J, leaving 8 bases unmatched. The V gene's germline CDR1 is DFQATT and CDR2 SNEGSKA (reference sequence). The CDR3 runs to 14 residues. CDR3 protein: CSAPAGGPRDTQYF. The CDR3 nucleotides are TGCAGTGCTCCAGCGGGGGGGCCTAGGGATACGCAGTATTTT.

This chain connects TRBV4-2 to TRBJ2-1, with D possibly TRBD2 on 6 matching bases. Trimming shortened V by 0 bases and J by 7 bases, and 16 bases separated the two germline ends. The CDR3 length is 16 residues. Germline V lookup: CDR1 LGHNA, CDR2 YNFKEQ. The CDR3 coding sequence is TGTGCCAGCAGCCAAGATAACGGCGGGATAGGGAATGAGCAGTTCTTC. This translates into CASSQDNGGIGNEQFF.

CDR3 coding DNA: TGTGCCAGCAGCTTCTCAGGACAGAGCGCCCAGTACTTC. This translates into CASSFSGQSAQYF. This chain joins TRBV11-2 and TRBJ2-5; tentatively, D is TRBD1 (6 bases). The germline gives CDR1 SGHAT, CDR2 FQNNGV. Trimming removed 3 bases at V and 9 bases at J, with 14 bases between. This CDR3 spans 13 amino acids. The entire variable domain, with the rest obtained from reference TRBV11-2 and TRBJ2-5, is as follows: EAGVAQSPRYKIIEKRQSVAFWCNPISGHATLYWYQQILGQGPKLLIQFQNNGVVDDSQLPKDRFSAERLKGVDSTLKIQPAKLEDSAVYLCASSFSGQSAQYFGPGTRLLVL.

The chain couples TRBV15 to TRBJ2-5, with D possibly TRBD2 on 6 matching bases. The CDR3 has 16 residues. CDR1 is LNHNV and CDR2 is YYDKDF in the germline V gene (reference sequence). The V and J ends lost 2 bases and 5 bases respectively, with 18 bases between them. CDR3 DNA sequence: TGTGCCACCAGCAGATTCGCTTTAGTGAGCGGGGAGACCCAGTACTTC. Translation: CATSRFALVSGETQYF.

This clonotype showed up just a few times. The chain joins TRBV6-2 or TRBV6-3 to TRBJ2-4; D call uncertain. In germline, CDR1 is MNHEY, CDR2 SVGEGT. Trimming cost V 3 bases and J 0 bases, with 12 bases left between them. The CDR3 sequence is 16 residues long. CDR3 nucleotides: TGTGCCAGCAGTTATTTGGTGGTGGGAGCCAAAAACATTCAGTACTTC. It is translated as CASSYLVVGAKNIQYF.

The table lists this clonotype with a few counts. This chain joins TRBV7-9 and TRBJ2-7, with D tentatively TRBD2 (5 bases). The germline V gene encodes CDR1 SEHNR and CDR2 FQNEAQ (reference sequence). This CDR3 contains 16 residues. Trimming stripped 1 base from V and 7 bases from J, with 20 bases between. CDR3 loop: CASSLDRLAPLWEQYF. In DNA, the CDR3 is TGTGCCAGCAGCTTAGACCGGCTAGCCCCCTTGTGGGAGCAGTACTTC.

Only a few counts were recorded for this clonotype. V and J are TRBV7-9 and TRBJ2-7; 11 bases are a match to TRBD1. The trim removed 4 bases at V and 7 bases at J, leaving 12 bases unmatched. CDR1 SEHNR and CDR2 FQNEAQ come from the germline V gene (reference sequence). The CDR3 runs 16 residues. The chain's CDR3 is CASSSPVGTGGKEQYF. CDR3 sequence (DNA): TGTGCCAGCAGCTCCCCCGTAGGGACAGGGGGGAAGGAGCAGTACTTC.

This sequence joins TRBV12-3 or TRBV12-4 and TRBJ2-7; 9 bases fit TRBD1. The CDR3 contains 14 residues. With V trimmed by 3 bases and J by 10 bases, 10 bases remained unmatched. The CDR3 reads CASSFQGQGVTQYF. CDR3 nucleotides: TGTGCCAGCAGTTTTCAGGGACAGGGCGTAACACAGTACTTC.

This clonotype showed up just a few times. This chain links TRBV12-3 or TRBV12-4 with TRBJ2-5; 9 bases fit TRBD2. Trimming at V came to 6 bases and at J to 4 bases, leaving 9 bases not matched to a gene. The CDR3 is 15 amino acids. For the CDR3, the DNA is TGTGCCAGCAGATATAGCGGGAGTAACCTAGAGACCCAGTACTTC. Residues: CASRYSGSNLETQYF.

V usage is TRBV20-1 and J usage is TRBJ2-7, with D perhaps TRBD1 or TRBD2 (5 bases each). The germline gives CDR1 DFQATT, CDR2 SNEGSKA (reference sequence). Between the trimmed V and J ends, which lost 3 bases and 3 bases, there was a span of 24 bases. CDR3 length: 17 residues. In DNA form, the CDR3 reads TGCAGTGCTAGCCCCCCGGGACGGGACCGCTTTGACTACGAGCAGTACTTC. Translation: CSASPPGRDRFDYEQYF.

V usage is TRBV5-6 and J usage is TRBJ1-1; possibly TRBD1 for D (5 bases). CDR1 and CDR2 (germline): SGHDT, YYEEEE. Between the trimmed V and J ends, which lost 2 bases and 6 bases, there was a span of 14 bases. CDR3 length equals 14 residues. CDR3 nucleotides: TGTGCCAGCAGCTTCGGGGCTGGCGTGTCTGAAGCTTTCTTT. Encoded protein: CASSFGAGVSEAFF.

The rearrangement links TRBV20-1 to TRBJ2-3, with 11 bases fitting TRBD2. Germline V CDR1 and CDR2: DFQATT, SNEGSKA (reference sequence). This CDR3 spans 14 amino acids. The trim removed 6 bases at V and 5 bases at J, leaving 7 bases unmatched. The CDR3 protein is CSASLAGEGDTQYF. CDR3 bases: TGCAGTGCCTCACTAGCGGGAGAGGGAGATACGCAGTATTTT.

This clonotype has only a few counts. This chain links TRBV7-9 with TRBJ2-3; TRBD2 agrees at 11 bases. Germline CDR1 is SEHNR and CDR2 is FQNEAQ (reference sequence). This CDR3 has 16 residues. The trim removed 5 bases at V and 2 bases at J, leaving 6 bases unmatched. The CDR3 nucleotides read TGTGCCAGCAGCCCGGGACTAGCGGAATTCACAGATACGCAGTATTTT. This encodes CASSPGLAEFTDTQYF.

The CDR3 DNA follows: TGTGCCAGTAGTATCTTCGTTCAGCCCCAGCATTTT. Translation gives CASSIFVQPQHF. The genes are TRBV19 and TRBJ1-5; no firm D call. Germline V gene data show CDR1 as LNHDA and CDR2 as SQIVND (reference sequence). V was trimmed by 3 bases and J by 6 bases, leaving 6 bases between them. This CDR3 comprises 12 residues.

This chain links TRBV21-1 with TRBJ1-1; TRBD1 was called by the table and not checked on the DNA. TRBV21-1 is a recognized pseudogene. The CDR3 covers 17 residues. Here the CDR3 reads CASSKFMGGSLNTEAFF. CDR3 coding DNA: TGTGCCAGCAGCAAATTTATGGGGGGGTCATTGAACACTGAAGCTTTCTTT.

In this sample, this clonotype turned up a few times. This chain joins TRBV5-1 and TRBJ2-3, with D possibly being TRBD2 (5 bases). The V end lost 2 bases, the J end lost 2 bases, and 12 bases lay between the germline ends. The CDR3 contains 15 residues. The germline V gene has CDR1 SGHRS and CDR2 YFSETQ. This CDR3 is CASSFGGSDTDTQYF. CDR3 nucleotide sequence: TGCGCCAGCAGCTTTGGCGGGTCCGACACAGATACGCAGTATTTT.

In this sample, this clonotype turned up many times. CDR3 in DNA: TGCGCCAGCAGCTCCGACAGGGTCCAAGAGACCCAGTACTTC. Translating it yields CASSSDRVQETQYF. J is TRBJ2-5 and V is TRBV5-1; TRBD1 agrees at 7 bases. The trim removed 3 bases at V and 1 base at J, leaving 3 bases unmatched. There are 14 residues in the CDR3. From germline, CDR1 is SGHRS and CDR2 YFSETQ.